This T cell receptor beta chain was captured by sequencing in a study of Ad26.COV2.S vaccination and SARS-CoV-2 variants. As for the study in general: Sample donor was a member of the COV1001 Ad26.COV2.S trial arm. Each vaccinee took Ad26.COV2.S intramuscularly, once or twice 56 days apart.

Treatment in this sample: about 20 received Ad26.COV2.S at low or high dose, single or two shots; 5 received placebo; per-sample allocation not given. The study sampled participants on day 63 after the first vaccine or placebo injection. The CDR3 covers 13 residues. The germline V gene has CDR1 SEHNR and CDR2 FQNEAQ (reference sequence). V was clipped by 1 base and J by 11 bases, with 11 bases between them. Study-level points and caveats: The TCR breadth and depth analyses may have understated or missed part of the total T cell responses. Placebo recipients trailed vaccine recipients in spike-specific TCR breadth.

This table comes from immunoSEQ multiplex PCR, and its TCRdb copy is limited to in-frame clones, with some not included. The table has some 340,000 clones, 85% to 90% seen once. On this clone itself: Its antigen is unidentified.

The source material was peripheral blood, sampled in a trial of Ad26.COV2.S vaccine versus placebo. V is TRBV7-9 and J is TRBJ1-4; no clear D. The TCR comes from a person between 18 and 65 years old who received the Ad26.COV2.S COVID-19 vaccine or a placebo. The CDR3 region has the DNA TGTGCCAGCAGCTTAGATACGGGTTCCAAACTGTTTTTT. This translates into CASSLDTGSKLFF. The entire variable domain, with the rest obtained from reference TRBV7-9 and TRBJ1-4, is as follows: DTGVSQNPRHKITKRGQNVTFRCDPISEHNRLYWYRQTLGQGPEFLTYFQNEAQLEKSRLLSDRFSAERPKGSFSTLEIQRTEQGDSAMYLCASSLDTGSKLFFGSGTQLSVL.